This T cell receptor beta chain was sequenced in a study of T cells expressing NK-cell markers. Study overall: The authors derived TCR beta repertoires from sorted CD3+CD56+NKG2C+, CD3+CD56+NKG2C- and CD3+CD56-NKG2C+ T cells. Eight donors were sequenced, of whom seven were HCMV-seropositive, while the remaining one was HCMV-seronegative.

Points on this clonotype: What it binds is unknown.

General study results and limits: The CD3+CD56-NKG2C+ fraction was also led by these clonotypes in a few donors. HCMV specificity of expanded NKG2C+ T cell clones remained unclear.

TCRdb re-called the 5' RACE reads; one entry per CDR3 protein, DNA not given. The sample's table shows about 550,000 distinct CDR3 sequences. The CDR3 extends over 17 amino acids. Germline lookup yields CDR1 SGHKS and CDR2 YYEKEE (reference sequence). The rearrangement links TRBV5-5 to TRBJ2-3; the TCRdb call, TRBD1, lacks DNA for checking. This sequence originates from a man in his late teens or twenties in good health. Sequencing used blood T cells: a sorted CD56 or NKG2C T cell subset, CD4+ or CD8+ T cells, or bulk PBMC T cells (not recorded which). CDR3 loop: CASSPSQVARWQNTQYF.